Listed here are 5 T cell receptor beta chains from one sample, sequenced in a study of CD8 T cells in ankylosing spondylitis. Findings and caveats of the study: A TCR beta motif made of 7 to 9 highly homologous variants seemed typical of ankylosing spondylitis blood.

TCRdb ran MiXCR on the 5' RACE reads and lists one entry per CDR3 protein. The table shows about 540,000 distinct CDR3 sequences, with about 13% occurring only once. Their target antigens are unknown. The sequencing input was blood, either unsorted or a sorted T cell fraction (not recorded which). These TCRs come from a male donor with ankylosing spondylitis.

The sample holds a few counts of this clonotype. The chain couples TRBV5-1 to TRBJ1-1, with 11 nucleotides matching TRBD1. The J segment lost 4 bases and the V segment lost 0 bases, leaving 8 bases of the junction unmatched. The CDR3 is 17 amino acids. CDR1 is SGHRS and CDR2 is YFSETQ in the germline V gene. DNA of the CDR3: TGCGCCAGCAGCTTGGCCCCCGGGACAGGGGGTGGCACTGAAGCTTTCTTT. This gives the protein CASSLAPGTGGGTEAFF.

In this sample, this clonotype turned up a few times. One end of the junction varies from germline; a read error may be responsible. The rearrangement uses TRBV5-6 and TRBJ2-1; 12 nucleotides agree with TRBD2. This CDR3 comprises 12 residues. CDR1 and CDR2 from the germline V gene are SGHDT and YYEEEE. CDR3 sequence reads: CASSLTSGSSVF. The CDR3 DNA reads as TGTGCCAGCAGTCTGACTAGCGGGAGCTCGGTCTTC.

This clonotype occurred a few times. CDR3 DNA sequence: TGCAGCGTTGAAGATAGGCGGTCTGAGCAGTTCTTC. Amino acid sequence: CSVEDRRSEQFF. The chain is built from TRBV29-1 and TRBJ2-1; D not resolved. CDR1 and CDR2 (germline): SQVTM, ANQGSEA. This CDR3 is built from 12 residues. The V gene lost 0 bases and the J gene lost 9 bases, with 9 bases spanning the gap.

The V call is TRBV5-1, the J call TRBJ2-7; 12 nucleotides match TRBD2. CDR3 length equals 14 residues. Looked up from germline, CDR1 is SGHRS and CDR2 is YFSETQ. V shed 3 bases, J shed 13 bases, and the junction held 11 bases outside the gene matches. CDR3 residues: CASSWEGLAGLPYF. The DNA of the CDR3 is TGCGCCAGCAGCTGGGAGGGACTAGCGGGCCTCCCCTACTTC. The complete variable domain, with remaining parts taken from reference TRBV5-1 and TRBJ2-7, reads KAGVTQTPRYLIKTRGQQVTLSCSPISGHRSVSWYQQTPGQGLQFLFEYFSETQRNKGNFPGRFSGRQFSNSRSEMNVSTLELGDSALYLCASSWEGLAGLPYFGPGTRLTVT.

This clonotype was picked up many times. The rearrangement links TRBV20-1 to TRBJ1-2; TRBD1 agrees at 7 bases. Germline V lookup: CDR1 DFQATT, CDR2 SNEGSKA (reference sequence). Germline trimming cut 2 bases from V and 5 bases from J; bases unmatched to any gene: 8. This CDR3 has 14 residues. CDR3 DNA: TGCAGTGCTAGACCGGCAGGGGGTGTGTATGGCTACACCTTC. It codes for CSARPAGGVYGYTF.